A single sample is the source of the 18 T cell receptor beta chains below, sequenced in a study of regulatory T cells in long-lasting Graves disease. Stated time point: newly diagnosed GD, antithyroid drugs for less than 3 months. Isolated PBMC RNA provided the starting material for the TCR library. CDR3 regions were amplified by Arm-PCR using iRepertoire HTBI primers to build TCR beta libraries. TCRdb processed the multiplex PCR reads anew with MiXCR; each CDR3 protein has one entry. The sample holds some 340,000 distinct CDR3 sequences; about 11% are singletons and the top ten take 18%. This sample also belongs to another study, concerning T cells in Graves' hyperthyroidism and ophthalmopathy.

The source was peripheral blood mononuclear cells (PBMCs), collected at new diagnosis, from a patient treated with antithyroid drugs. The source is a woman younger than 30 with Graves disease.

This clonotype was observed many times. This rearrangement joins TRBV20-1 to TRBJ2-3; 7 bases agree with TRBD1. The CDR3 has 16 residues. Trimming cost V 0 bases and J 1 base; bases outside gene matches: 7. The germline V gene has CDR1 DFQATT and CDR2 SNEGSKA (reference sequence). CDR3: CSARDYAGGGTDTQYF. The CDR3 bases are TGCAGTGCTAGAGATTACGCAGGGGGAGGCACAGATACGCAGTATTTT.

The chain uses TRBV29-1 and TRBJ1-3; a weak D match, TRBD1 (5 bases). This CDR3 is built from 15 residues. Germline V gene data show CDR1 as SQVTM and CDR2 as ANQGSEA. With 3 bases removed from V and 0 bases from J, the gap between germline ends came to 12 bases. The CDR3 sequence: CSVEDRQSSGNTIYF. The DNA of the CDR3 is TGCAGCGTTGAGGACCGACAGTCCTCTGGAAACACCATATATTTT.

Ten or more counts support this clonotype. This chain joins TRBV11-2 and TRBJ2-7; D might be TRBD2 (6 bases). Trimming pared 5 bases from V and 4 bases from J, leaving 24 bases between. CDR3 length equals 17 residues. Germline V gene sequence: CDR1 SGHAT, CDR2 FQNNGV. The DNA of the CDR3 is TGTGCCAGCAGCCGTCGGATCGTGGGAGGCATACTATACGAGCAGTACTTC. Amino acid sequence: CASSRRIVGGILYEQYF. Using reference TRBV11-2 and TRBJ2-7 for the parts outside the CDR3, the full variable domain is EAGVAQSPRYKIIEKRQSVAFWCNPISGHATLYWYQQILGQGPKLLIQFQNNGVVDDSQLPKDRFSAERLKGVDSTLKIQPAKLEDSAVYLCASSRRIVGGILYEQYFGPGTRLTVT.

V gene TRBV27 combines with J gene TRBJ2-7; 10 bases map to TRBD2. Germline assignment: CDR1 MNHEY and CDR2 SMNVEV (reference sequence). V shed 5 bases, J shed 3 bases, and the junction held 16 bases outside the gene matches. The CDR3 is 18 amino acids. The CDR3, as DNA: TGTGCCAGCAGTCCCCGGACTAGCGGCGCCTCAAAGTTCTACGAGCAGTACTTC. Translated, it gives CASSPRTSGASKFYEQYF.

Many counts were recorded for this clonotype. This rearrangement joins TRBV6-1 to TRBJ2-7; 14 bases line up with TRBD2. This CDR3 has 16 amino acids. The J segment lost 6 bases and the V segment lost 6 bases, leaving 10 bases of the junction unmatched. CDR1 and CDR2 (germline): MNHNS, SASEGT. This CDR3 reads CASSTLGLAGAPEQYV. The CDR3 DNA reads as TGTGCCAGCAGCACCCTGGGACTAGCGGGGGCCCCCGAGCAGTACGTC.

This clonotype was observed a few times. This chain connects TRBV4-3 to TRBJ1-1; a weak D match, TRBD1 (5 bases). Trimming shortened V by 1 base and J by 1 base, and 7 bases separated the two germline ends. This CDR3 comprises 14 residues. Germline V gene sequence: CDR1 LGHNA, CDR2 YSLEER. CDR3 bases: TGCGCCAGCAGCCAAGTGGGGACGAACACTGAAGCTTTCTTT. It yields the protein CASSQVGTNTEAFF.

This clonotype appeared a few times. The gene calls are TRBV9 and TRBJ2-1, with 12 bases fitting TRBD2. Trimming cost V 4 bases and J 3 bases; bases outside gene matches: 5. Germline CDR1 and CDR2: SGDLS and YYNGEE. The CDR3 sequence is 16 residues long. The CDR3 region is CASSPQTSGSYNEQFF. The CDR3, as DNA: TGTGCCAGCAGCCCCCAGACTAGCGGGAGCTACAATGAGCAGTTCTTC.

The rearrangement uses TRBV4-3 and TRBJ2-2; TRBD2 aligns across 7 bases. This CDR3 has 15 amino acids. Losses at the gene ends were 4 bases for V and 3 bases for J; bases not matched to a gene: 5. Germline V gives CDR1 LGHNA, CDR2 YSLEER. The chain's CDR3 is CASSPREVHTGELFF. The CDR3 DNA follows: TGCGCCAGCAGCCCTCGGGAGGTCCACACCGGGGAGCTGTTTTTT.

At least ten counts were recorded for this clonotype. This sequence joins TRBV27 and TRBJ2-3; D unresolved. The CDR3 runs to 13 residues. Germline CDR1 MNHEY, CDR2 SMNVEV (reference sequence). The ends were cut back, 5 bases at V and 0 bases at J, with 6 bases in the middle. CDR3 DNA sequence: TGTGCCAGCAGTACCTATAGCACAGATACGCAGTATTTT. Translated: CASSTYSTDTQYF.

This clonotype has a count of ten or more. The J gene is TRBJ2-7, the V gene TRBV7-8; the match to TRBD1 covers 8 bases. J was trimmed by 2 bases and V by 5 bases; bases with no gene match: 8. Germline V CDR1 and CDR2: SGHVS, FQNEAQ. The CDR3 has 15 residues. The CDR3 DNA sequence: TGTGCCAGCAGCCCTAGGACAGGGATGGCCTACGAGCAGTACTTC. Protein: CASSPRTGMAYEQYF.

This clonotype was seen more than once but under ten times. This may be a read error, as it is one base from a much larger clone. The genes are TRBV12-3 or TRBV12-4 and TRBJ2-3, with 7 positions matching TRBD2. The CDR3 loop spans 15 amino acids. CDR3 sequence (DNA): TGTGCCGGCAGCCTACGGACTAGAGCAGCAGATACGCAGTATTTT. Protein product: CAGSLRTRAADTQYF.

The count of this clonotype is one. Possible read error: a much larger clone is one base away. The V gene is TRBV7-8, the J gene TRBJ2-7; 7 nucleotides align to TRBD1. The CDR3 is made up of 18 amino acids. The V gene's germline CDR1 is SGHVS and CDR2 FQNEAQ. Trimming cost V 1 base and J 7 bases; bases outside gene matches: 19. CDR3 bases: TGTGCCAGCAGCTTAGAGGAAGGGGGCTTTGGATCCTACAATGAGCAGTACTTC. This encodes CASSLEEGGFGSYNEQYF.

About this clonotype itself: A read error is possible here, since a much larger clone lies one base away. The V gene is TRBV9, the J gene TRBJ2-1; D uncertain. The end of the DNA fits TRBJ2-7 better, so the J call may be wrong. Germline CDR1 is SGDLS and CDR2 is YYNGEE. The CDR3 is made up of 11 amino acids. Here the CDR3 DNA reads TGTGCCAGCAGCGTAGGGGGTGAGCAGTACTTC. Protein: CASSVGGEQYF.

This clonotype showed up many times. The chain couples TRBV20-1 to TRBJ2-2; perhaps D is TRBD1 or TRBD2 (5 bases each). The CDR3 runs to 15 residues. V shed 4 bases and J shed 5 bases, with 17 bases lying between them. CDR1 is DFQATT, CDR2 SNEGSKA, per germline (reference sequence). The CDR3 DNA reads as TGCAGTGCTATGGGGACGGATGCGAGGACCGGGGAGCTGTTTTTT. Its translation is CSAMGTDARTGELFF.

For this clonotype: It may be a read error: a sequence one base away is much more abundant. The chain is built from TRBV3-2 and TRBJ2-7. TRBV3-2 is classified as a pseudogene. CDR3 length equals 14 residues. The CDR3 sequence: CASSHISGTYEQYF. The CDR3 nucleotides are TGTGCCAGCAGCCATATTTCAGGAACCTACGAGCAGTACTTC.

This clonotype was picked up a small number of times. The chain combines TRBV19 with TRBJ2-2; 13 bases fit TRBD2. The CDR3 spans 15 residues. After removal of 6 bases from V and 7 bases from J, the junction contained 5 bases not matched to a gene. Germline V gene data show CDR1 as LNHDA and CDR2 as SQIVND (reference sequence). CDR3 nucleotides: TGTGCCAGTAGCGGACTAGCGGGAGTGAGCGGGGAGCTGTTTTTT. This encodes CASSGLAGVSGELFF. The full variable domain, rest sourced from reference TRBV19 and TRBJ2-2, is DGGITQSPKYLFRKEGQNVTLSCEQNLNHDAMYWYRQDPGQGLRLIYYSQIVNDFQKGDIAEGYSVSREKKESFPLTVTSAQKNPTAFYLCASSGLAGVSGELFFGEGSRLTVL.

This clonotype has ten or more counts. The CDR3 sequence is CASSGQGGYNEQFF. As DNA, the CDR3 is TGTGCCAGCAGTGGTCAGGGTGGCTACAATGAGCAGTTCTTC. The V gene is TRBV6-1, the J gene TRBJ2-1; TRBD1 might be the D (5 bases). Germline CDR1 and CDR2: MNHNS and SASEGT. The V end was cut by 4 bases, the J end by 3 bases, with 10 bases between. The length of the CDR3 is 14 residues.

As concerns this clonotype: This may be a read error: a much more frequent sequence differs by one nucleotide. The rearrangement uses TRBV20-1 and TRBJ2-1, with D unresolved. Germline CDR1 DFQATT, CDR2 SNEGSKA (reference sequence). V was trimmed by 3 bases and J by 8 bases, leaving 14 bases between them. CDR3 length: 13 residues. The CDR3 here is CSASGVGLYEQFF. The CDR3 DNA reads as TGCAGTGCTAGTGGGGTCGGGTTATATGAGCAGTTCTTC.